This TCR beta chain originates from a study of Graves' ophthalmopathy and Graves' hyperthyroidism. Across the whole study: Peripheral blood sampling occurred at initial diagnosis, before any treatment.

Germline CDR1 is SGHAT and CDR2 is FQNNGV. V lost 3 bases and J 0 bases, leaving 9 bases between the germline ends. The CDR3 loop spans 15 amino acids. Study results and limitations: The blood repertoire also included most expanded thyroid clonotypes above 0.001 frequency. Researchers report that a 13-signature model separated ophthalmopathy from stable hyperthyroidism, posting 87.88% sensitivity and about 78% specificity.

Amplification of TCR beta CDR3 regions used RNA transcripts. RT-PCR was first run with HTBI primers, then multiplex PCR in a second round. MiXCR was run by TCRdb on the multiplex PCR reads, yielding one entry per CDR3 protein. Of some 380,000 distinct CDR3 sequences listed, 15% are singletons. This clonotype has at least ten counts. Antigen: not known. The V and J genes are TRBV11-2 and TRBJ1-3; the D gene is possibly TRBD1 (5 bases). The material sequenced was peripheral blood. The TCR was taken from a young woman with stable Graves' hyperthyroidism. Here the CDR3 reads CASSFNGASGNTIYF. The DNA for the CDR3 is TGTGCCAGCAGCTTCAACGGGGCCTCTGGAAACACCATATATTTT.